The clone carrying this TCR beta chain came up a few times. What it binds is unknown. This record comes from a study of blood T cells in healthy people across ages. Study-level results: Long-lived donors carried more naive CD4+ cells and greater diversity than aged donors. Leaving the PBMCs unsorted stopped any conclusive comparison of naive versus antigen-experienced cells.

Germline V gene lookup returns CDR1 SGHRS and CDR2 YFSETQ. This CDR3 has 17 residues. Germline trimming cut 1 base from V and 6 bases from J; bases unmatched to any gene: 6. Alongside a J-beta primer mix, a sample-barcoded 5' primer served in a second PCR lasting about 7 to 11 cycles. Tags on each cDNA molecule came from a template-switch adaptor with 12 random nucleotides. TCRdb reprocessed the 5' RACE reads via MiXCR and lists one record per CDR3 protein. The sample consists of about 730,000 distinct CDR3 sequences, approximately 43% of them appearing once. J is TRBJ2-2 and V is TRBV5-1, with TRBD2 matching over 13 bases. The material sequenced was blood. The sequence was obtained from a woman aged 55-69 years in good health. The CDR3 DNA is TGCGCCAGCAGCTTGAGACTAGCGGGAGGTGTCCCCGGGGAGCTGTTTTTT. Its translation: CASSLRLAGGVPGELFF.